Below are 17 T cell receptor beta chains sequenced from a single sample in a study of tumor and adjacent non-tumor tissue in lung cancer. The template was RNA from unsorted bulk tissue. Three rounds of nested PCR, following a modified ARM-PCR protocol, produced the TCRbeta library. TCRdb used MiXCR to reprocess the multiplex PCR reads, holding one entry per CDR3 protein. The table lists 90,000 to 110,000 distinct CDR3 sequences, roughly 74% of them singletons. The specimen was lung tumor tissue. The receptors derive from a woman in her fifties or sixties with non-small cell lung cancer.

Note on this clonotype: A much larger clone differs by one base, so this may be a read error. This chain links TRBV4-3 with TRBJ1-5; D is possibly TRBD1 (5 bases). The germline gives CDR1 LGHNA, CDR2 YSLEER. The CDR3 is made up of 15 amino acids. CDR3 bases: TGCGTCAGCAGCCAAGATAGAACGGGGGTTCAGCCCCAGCATTTT. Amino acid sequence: CVSSQDRTGVQPQHF.

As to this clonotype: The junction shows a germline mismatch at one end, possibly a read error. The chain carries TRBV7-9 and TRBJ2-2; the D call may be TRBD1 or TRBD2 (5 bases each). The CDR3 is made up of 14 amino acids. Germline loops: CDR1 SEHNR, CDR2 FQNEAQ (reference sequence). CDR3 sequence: CASSTGTDTGVLFF. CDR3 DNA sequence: TGCGCCAGCAGCACCGGGACGGACACCGGGGTGCTGTTTTTT.

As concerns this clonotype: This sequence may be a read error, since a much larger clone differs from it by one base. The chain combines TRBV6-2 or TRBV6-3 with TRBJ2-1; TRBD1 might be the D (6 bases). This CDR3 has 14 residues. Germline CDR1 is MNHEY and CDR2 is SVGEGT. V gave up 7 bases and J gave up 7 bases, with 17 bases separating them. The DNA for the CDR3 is TGTGCCAGCAATACAGGGAACAGGAGGAATGAGCAGTTCTTC. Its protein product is CASNTGNRRNEQFF.

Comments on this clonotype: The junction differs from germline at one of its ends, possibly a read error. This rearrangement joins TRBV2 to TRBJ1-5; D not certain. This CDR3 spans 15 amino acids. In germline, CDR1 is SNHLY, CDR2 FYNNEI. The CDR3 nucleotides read TGTGCCAGCAGCGCACAGTTCGGAAGCAATCAGCTCCAGCATTTT. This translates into CASSAQFGSNQLQHF. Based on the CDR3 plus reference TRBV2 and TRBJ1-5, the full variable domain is EPEVTQTPSHQVTQMGQEVILRCVPISNHLYFYWYRQILGQKVEFLVSFYNNEISEKSEIFDDQFSVERPDGSNFTLKIRSTKLEDSAMYFCASSAQFGSNQLQHFGDGTRLSIL.

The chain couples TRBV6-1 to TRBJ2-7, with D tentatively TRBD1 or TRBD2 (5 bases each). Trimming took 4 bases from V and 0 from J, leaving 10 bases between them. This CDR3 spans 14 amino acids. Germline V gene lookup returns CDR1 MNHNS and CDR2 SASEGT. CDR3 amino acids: CASSGDQLSYEQYF. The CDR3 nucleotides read TGTGCCAGCAGTGGGGACCAGCTCTCCTACGAGCAGTACTTC.

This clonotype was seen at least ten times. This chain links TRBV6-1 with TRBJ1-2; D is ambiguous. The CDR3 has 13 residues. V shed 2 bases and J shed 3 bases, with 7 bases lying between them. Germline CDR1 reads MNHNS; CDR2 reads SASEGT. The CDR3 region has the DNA TGTGCCAGCAGTGAAATAAGCCACTATGGCTACACCTTC. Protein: CASSEISHYGYTF.

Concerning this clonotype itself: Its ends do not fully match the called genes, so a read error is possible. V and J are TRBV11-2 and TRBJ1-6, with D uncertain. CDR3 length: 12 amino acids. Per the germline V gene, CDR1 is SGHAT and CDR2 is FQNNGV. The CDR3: CAISTKNSPLHF. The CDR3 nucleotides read TGTGCCATCAGCACTAAGAATTCACCCCTCCATTTT.

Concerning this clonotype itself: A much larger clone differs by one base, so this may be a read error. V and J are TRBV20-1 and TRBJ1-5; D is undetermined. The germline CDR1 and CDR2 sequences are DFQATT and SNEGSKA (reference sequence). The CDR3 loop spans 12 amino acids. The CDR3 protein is CSARSGNQPRHF. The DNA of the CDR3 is TGCAGTGCTAGATCCGGCAATCAGCCCCGGCATTTT.

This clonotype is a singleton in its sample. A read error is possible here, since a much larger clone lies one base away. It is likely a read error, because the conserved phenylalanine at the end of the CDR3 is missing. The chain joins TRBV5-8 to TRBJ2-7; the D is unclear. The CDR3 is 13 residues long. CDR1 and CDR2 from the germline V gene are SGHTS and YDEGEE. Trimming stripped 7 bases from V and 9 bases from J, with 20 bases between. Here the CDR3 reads CASHLSGPLGQYI. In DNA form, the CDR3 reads TGTGCCAGCCACCTCTCCGGGCCCCTAGGGCAGTACATC.

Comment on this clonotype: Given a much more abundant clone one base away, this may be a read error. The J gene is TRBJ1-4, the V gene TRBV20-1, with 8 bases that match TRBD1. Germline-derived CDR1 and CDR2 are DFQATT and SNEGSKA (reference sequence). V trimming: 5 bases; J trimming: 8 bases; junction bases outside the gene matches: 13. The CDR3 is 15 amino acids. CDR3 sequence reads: CSAARQGIVREKLFF. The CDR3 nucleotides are TGCAGTGCTGCCCGACAGGGGATAGTACGGGAAAAACTGTTTTTT.

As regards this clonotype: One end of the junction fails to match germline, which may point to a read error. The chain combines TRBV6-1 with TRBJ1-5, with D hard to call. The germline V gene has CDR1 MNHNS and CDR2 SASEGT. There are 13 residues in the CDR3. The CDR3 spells CASSQYRARPQHF. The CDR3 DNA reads TGTGCCAGCAGTCAGTACCGCGCGCGGCCCCAGCATTTC.

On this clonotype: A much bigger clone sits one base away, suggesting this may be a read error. CDR3 bases: TGTGCCAGCAGACTAGCGGGGGGCACAGATATGCAGTATTTT. Translating it yields CASRLAGGTDMQYF. J is TRBJ2-3 and V is TRBV6-6; 12 bases are shared with TRBD2. Germline CDR1 reads MNHNY; CDR2 reads SVGAGI (reference sequence). This CDR3 has 14 amino acids.

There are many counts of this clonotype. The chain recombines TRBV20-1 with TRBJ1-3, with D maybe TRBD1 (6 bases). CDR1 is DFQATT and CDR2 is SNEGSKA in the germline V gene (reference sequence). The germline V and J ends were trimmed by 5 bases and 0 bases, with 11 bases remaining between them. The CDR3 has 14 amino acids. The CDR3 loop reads CSAEQGSSGNTIYF. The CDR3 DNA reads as TGCAGTGCTGAACAGGGAAGCTCTGGAAACACCATATATTTT.

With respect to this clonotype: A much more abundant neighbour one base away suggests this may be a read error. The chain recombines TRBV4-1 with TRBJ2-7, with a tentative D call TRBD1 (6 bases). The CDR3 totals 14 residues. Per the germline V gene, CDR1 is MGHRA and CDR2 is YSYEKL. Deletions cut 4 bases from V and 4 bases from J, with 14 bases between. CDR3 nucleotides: TGCGCCAGCAGCCGTATACAGGACAGTTACGAGCAGTACTTC. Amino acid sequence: CASSRIQDSYEQYF.

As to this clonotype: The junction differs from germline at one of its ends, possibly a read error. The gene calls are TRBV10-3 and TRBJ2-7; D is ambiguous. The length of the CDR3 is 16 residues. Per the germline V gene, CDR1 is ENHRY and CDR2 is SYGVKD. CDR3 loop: CAISESASLNAYEQYF. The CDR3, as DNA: TGTGCCATCAGTGAGTCGGCCTCTCTTAACGCCTATGAGCAGTACTTC.

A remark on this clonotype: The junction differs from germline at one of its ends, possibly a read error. The CDR3 nucleotides are TGTGTCAGCAGTCGCAAGACAGGGGGATACTACGAGCAGTACTTC. Amino acids: CVSSRKTGGYYEQYF. The V gene is TRBV6-6, the J gene TRBJ2-7, with 9 bases matching TRBD1. Germline lookup yields CDR1 MNHNY and CDR2 SVGAGI (reference sequence). CDR3 length equals 15 residues.

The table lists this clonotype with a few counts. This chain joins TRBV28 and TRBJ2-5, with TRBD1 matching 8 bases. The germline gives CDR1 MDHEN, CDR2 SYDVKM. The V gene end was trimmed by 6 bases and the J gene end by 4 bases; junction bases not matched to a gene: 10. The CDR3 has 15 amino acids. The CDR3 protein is CASRLTGAGGETQYF. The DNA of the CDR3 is TGTGCCAGCAGGCTGACAGGGGCAGGAGGAGAGACCCAGTACTTC.